This T cell receptor (beta chain) was profiled in a study of T cell responses to AZD1222 COVID-19 vaccine. Study-level findings and limits: Among the donors, most were white British and more were female, and clonal diversity was possibly underestimated. It was only a handful of AZD1222 recipients who were seropositive at baseline. The span of vaccine-associated CD4 TCRs extended across spike, with dominance at 160-218 and 743-854.

TCRdb keeps only in-frame clones here, not all; method: immunoSEQ multiplex PCR. The repertoire holds more than 95,000 clones, with more than 85% as singletons. Deletions cut 4 bases from V and 3 bases from J, with 18 bases between. Looked up from germline, CDR1 is SGHAT and CDR2 is FQNNGV. The CDR3 consists of 16 residues. Comment on this clone: Its antigen is still unknown.

The sequencing used peripheral blood, collected on day 0 of AZD1222 vaccination. This receptor was taken from an adult in good health. The V call is TRBV11-2, the J call TRBJ1-1; D remains unclear. DNA for the CDR3: TGTGCCAGCAGCTCCCCTAGTGGGGTAAGGGACACTGAAGCTTTCTTT. Translated, it gives CASSSPSGVRDTEAFF.